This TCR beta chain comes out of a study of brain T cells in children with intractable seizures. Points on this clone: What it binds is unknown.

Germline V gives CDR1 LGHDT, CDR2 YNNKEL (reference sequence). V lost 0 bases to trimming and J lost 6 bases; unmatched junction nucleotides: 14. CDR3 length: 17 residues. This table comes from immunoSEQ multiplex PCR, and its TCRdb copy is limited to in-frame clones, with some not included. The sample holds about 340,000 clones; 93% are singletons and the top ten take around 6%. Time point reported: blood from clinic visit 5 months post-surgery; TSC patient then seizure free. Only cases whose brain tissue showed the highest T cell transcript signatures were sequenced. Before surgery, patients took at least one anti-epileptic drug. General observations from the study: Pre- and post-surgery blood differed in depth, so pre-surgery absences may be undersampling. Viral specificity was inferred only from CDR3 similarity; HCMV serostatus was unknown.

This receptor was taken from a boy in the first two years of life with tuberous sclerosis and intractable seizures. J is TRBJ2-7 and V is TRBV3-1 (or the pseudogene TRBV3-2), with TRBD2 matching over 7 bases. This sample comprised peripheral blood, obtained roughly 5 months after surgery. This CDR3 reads CASSQDKRGLTPLEQYF. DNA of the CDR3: TGTGCCAGCAGCCAAGATAAGCGGGGACTAACTCCCCTCGAGCAGTACTTC.